These 5 T cell receptor beta chains share one sample of origin, sequenced in a study of T cells and Merkel cell carcinoma outcomes. TCRdb's table, derived via immunoSEQ multiplex PCR, lists solely in-frame clones and lacks some. This table has some 3,600 clones, approximately 92% appearing once. Sequenced material: tumor tissue from Merkel cell carcinoma. The receptor source for this set is a human donor with Merkel cell carcinoma.

V is TRBV7-9 and J is TRBJ1-4; D remains ambiguous. CDR3 size: 12 residues. Germline V lookup: CDR1 SEHNR, CDR2 FQNEAQ (reference sequence). The ends were cut back, 3 bases at V and 7 bases at J, with 6 bases in the middle. The CDR3 is CASSLLGEKLFF. The CDR3 bases are TGTGCCAGCAGCTTGCTGGGTGAAAAACTGTTTTTT.

The rearrangement links TRBV30 to TRBJ1-3; D call uncertain. Germline V gives CDR1 GTSNPN, CDR2 SVGIG (reference sequence). This CDR3 comprises 12 residues. Trimming cost V 4 bases and J 3 bases, with 7 bases left between them. CDR3 protein: CAWKWFGNTIYF. As DNA, the CDR3 is TGTGCCTGGAAATGGTTTGGAAACACCATATATTTT.

Worth noting for this clone: An end of the junction differs from the germline gene, which may be a read error. This sequence joins TRBV23-1 and TRBJ2-1, with 9 nucleotides matching TRBD2. TRBV23-1 belongs to the ORF category, with a function that is uncertain. CDR3 length equals 18 residues. The CDR3 spells CASSNLRSGGFPDNERFF. The DNA for the CDR3 is TGCGCCAGCAGTAATCTAAGGAGCGGGGGGTTTCCTGACAATGAGCGGTTCTTC.

This chain joins TRBV27 and TRBJ2-4; D not resolved. V lost 10 bases and J 9 bases, leaving 16 bases between the germline ends. The CDR3 has 12 residues. Per germline, CDR1 MNHEY and CDR2 SMNVEV (reference sequence). CDR3 sequence reads: CAIGPGSGIQYF. The CDR3 nucleotides are TGTGCCATCGGCCCAGGATCGGGCATTCAGTACTTC.

The chain has TRBV7-8 and TRBJ2-2; 9 bases are shared with TRBD2. CDR1 is SGHVS, CDR2 FQNEAQ, per germline. The V gene end was trimmed by 2 bases and the J gene end by 7 bases; junction bases not matched to a gene: 8. CDR3 length equals 16 residues. The CDR3 here is CASSLMRGGGYGELFF. CDR3 DNA: TGTGCCAGCAGCTTAATGCGGGGGGGAGGTTACGGGGAGCTGTTTTTT. The variable domain in full, completed from reference TRBV7-8 and TRBJ2-2, reads GAGVSQSPRYKVAKRGQDVALRCDPISGHVSLFWYQQALGQGPEFLTYFQNEAQLDKSGLPSDRFFAERPEGSVSTLKIQRTQQEDSAVYLCASSLMRGGGYGELFFGEGSRLTVL.